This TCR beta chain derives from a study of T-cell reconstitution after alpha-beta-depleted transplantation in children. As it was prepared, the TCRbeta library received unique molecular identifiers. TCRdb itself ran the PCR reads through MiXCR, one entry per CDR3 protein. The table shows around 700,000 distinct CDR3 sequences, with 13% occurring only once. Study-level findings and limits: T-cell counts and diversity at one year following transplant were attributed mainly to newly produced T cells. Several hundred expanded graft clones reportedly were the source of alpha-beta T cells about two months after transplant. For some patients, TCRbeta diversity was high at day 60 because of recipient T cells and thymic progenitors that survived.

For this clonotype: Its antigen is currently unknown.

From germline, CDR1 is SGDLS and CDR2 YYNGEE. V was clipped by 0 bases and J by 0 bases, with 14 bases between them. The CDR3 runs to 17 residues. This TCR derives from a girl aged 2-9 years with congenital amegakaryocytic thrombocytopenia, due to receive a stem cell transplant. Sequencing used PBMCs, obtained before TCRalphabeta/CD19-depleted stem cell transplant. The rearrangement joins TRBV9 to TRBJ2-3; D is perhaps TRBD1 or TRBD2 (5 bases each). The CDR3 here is CASSVDQDRDSTDTQYF. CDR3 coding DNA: TGTGCCAGCAGCGTAGATCAGGATCGGGACAGCACAGATACGCAGTATTTT.